Sequencing of this TCR beta chain was carried out in a study of cytomegalovirus exposure and HLA in healthy donors. Study-level results: A link between a missense DCLRE1C variant and TCR beta V- and J-gene trimming emerged from a later analysis. The majority of CMV-associated TCR beta chains were reported as apparently HLA-restricted in a later analysis. Reportedly, diagnosis of cytomegalovirus status by the classifier showed high specificity and sensitivity.

V was pared by 5 bases and J by 6 bases, with 6 bases of the junction left unmatched. Germline V lookup: CDR1 SGHDN, CDR2 FVKESK. The CDR3 sequence is 14 residues long. About this clone: No antigen is known for it.

Healthy bone marrow donors made up the cohort. Both 60 Vbeta primers and 13 Jbeta primers went into the PCR. Repertoires were generated with immunoSEQ multiplex PCR, while TCRdb's copy carries only in-frame clones and drops some. In the table there are approximately 190,000 clones, more than 60% of which are singletons. Sequencing was carried out using PBMCs. This chain connects TRBV14 to TRBJ2-7; 11 nucleotides agree with TRBD1. This sequence was found in a woman aged 25 to 39 in good health and CMV-seropositive. CDR3 residues: CASSESGTGGEQYF. DNA for the CDR3: TGTGCCAGCAGCGAATCCGGGACAGGGGGCGAGCAGTACTTC. The entire variable domain, with the rest obtained from reference TRBV14 and TRBJ2-7, is as follows: EAGVTQFPSHSVIEKGQTVTLRCDPISGHDNLYWYRRVMGKEIKFLLHFVKESKQDESGMPNNRFLAERTGGTYSTLKVQPAELEDSGVYFCASSESGTGGEQYFGPGTRLTVT.